A few counts support the clone carrying this T cell receptor beta chain. The record originates from a study of human T cells and chemical hapten exposure. MiXCR was run by TCRdb on the 5' RACE reads, yielding one entry per CDR3 protein. The sample has more than 60,000 distinct CDR3 sequences; about 15% are singletons. It was unfractionated whole blood from which total RNA was extracted. This sequence originates from a female donor in good health.

DNA for the CDR3: TGCGCCAGCAGCTCGGGGACGGTCCAAGGCAATGAGCAGTTCTTC. It translates to CASSSGTVQGNEQFF. The chain recombines TRBV5-1 with TRBJ2-1; D tentatively fits TRBD1 or TRBD2 (5 bases each). Trimming took off 3 bases at V and 6 bases at J, with 16 bases between the two ends. This CDR3 comprises 15 residues. The V gene's germline CDR1 is SGHRS and CDR2 YFSETQ.